Each of the 9 T cell receptor beta chains below was sequenced from the same sample in a study of T-cell memory formation after mild COVID-19 (dated by TCRdb to the early 2020s). The method was 5' RACE. The sequencer listed for this sample is Illumina NovaSeq 6000. TCRdb reprocessing: public reads trimmed at Q25 with fastp, clones called with MiXCR, in-frame beta chains kept. Every distinct CDR3 protein forms one entry, paired with its most common genes and DNA. The sample table holds roughly 450,000 distinct CDR3 sequences, of which approximately 18% were seen once. The ten largest clones add up to 12% of the sample. What was sequenced was PBMCs or a T cell subset sorted from them (not recorded which). The receptors shown here come from an adult woman who had mild COVID-19 (a few samples of this study predate the infection). The sample titles of this study are shuffled in the database, so cell type and time point are left out; the donor was told from shared clones.

CDR3 bases: TGTGCCAGTAGTATGACAGGGTCAGCCTACGAGCAGTACTTC. Its translation: CASSMTGSAYEQYF. The genes are TRBV19 and TRBJ2-7; 7 bases line up with TRBD1. Looked up from germline, CDR1 is LNHDA and CDR2 is SQIVND (reference sequence). The length of the CDR3 is 14 residues. Trimming at V came to 3 bases and at J to 2 bases, leaving 4 bases not matched to a gene.

V and J are TRBV7-9 and TRBJ2-1; D not certain. The CDR3 runs 14 residues. Trimming pared 2 bases from V and 10 bases from J, leaving 15 bases between. Germline CDR1 SEHNR, CDR2 FQNEAQ (reference sequence). The chain's CDR3 is CASSLPEHYGEQFF. Written as DNA, the CDR3 is TGTGCCAGCAGCTTACCGGAGCACTACGGCGAGCAGTTCTTC. The full variable domain, in which reference TRBV7-9 and TRBJ2-1 provide the parts outside the CDR3, is DTGVSQNPRHKITKRGQNVTFRCDPISEHNRLYWYRQTLGQGPEFLTYFQNEAQLEKSRLLSDRFSAERPKGSFSTLEIQRTEQGDSAMYLCASSLPEHYGEQFFGPGTRLTVL.

This clonotype turned up a few times. This chain uses TRBV18 with TRBJ1-2, with no clear D. Trimming took off 3 bases at V and 5 bases at J, with 25 bases between the two ends. CDR1 is KGHSH, CDR2 LQKENI, per germline. The CDR3 sequence is 18 residues long. In DNA form, the CDR3 reads TGTGCCAGCTCACCGGGATTTGGCGGGCGCAGGATGCCTTATGGCTACACCTTC. Translating it yields CASSPGFGGRRMPYGYTF.

This clonotype was counted only a few times. The genes are TRBV4-2 and TRBJ2-5, with 7 bases fitting TRBD2. In germline, CDR1 is LGHNA, CDR2 YNFKEQ. The J segment lost 0 bases and the V segment lost 4 bases, leaving 2 bases of the junction unmatched. The length of the CDR3 is 14 residues. The CDR3 nucleotides read TGTGCCAGCAGCCGAGGGACTAACCAAGAGACCCAGTACTTC. This encodes CASSRGTNQETQYF.

This clonotype was counted a few times. The chain is built from TRBV11-2 and TRBJ1-2; D unresolved. V was shortened by 0 bases and J by 4 bases, with 9 bases between the two germline ends. CDR3 length: 14 amino acids. The germline V gene encodes CDR1 SGHAT and CDR2 FQNNGV. CDR3 loop: CASSLEASAYGYTF. The CDR3 nucleotides read TGTGCCAGCAGCTTAGAGGCGTCTGCCTATGGCTACACCTTC.

A few counts support this clonotype. DNA for the CDR3: TGTGCCACACGGGGGGGGCCACACACAGATACGCAGTATTTT. Protein product: CATRGGPHTDTQYF. The V gene is TRBV10-3, the J gene TRBJ2-3; 8 nucleotides match TRBD2. V shed 10 bases and J 2 bases; nucleotides not matched to a gene: 8. Germline CDR1 reads ENHRY; CDR2 reads SYGVKD. CDR3 size: 14 residues.

This clonotype appeared a single time. The chain joins TRBV9 to TRBJ2-1; 12 nucleotides agree with TRBD2. The CDR3 is made up of 16 amino acids. V shed 3 bases, J shed 5 bases, and the junction held 6 bases outside the gene matches. Per the germline V gene, CDR1 is SGDLS and CDR2 is YYNGEE. The CDR3 protein is CASSAGLAGRDNEQFF. CDR3 DNA: TGTGCCAGCAGCGCCGGACTAGCGGGAAGAGACAATGAGCAGTTCTTC.

J is TRBJ2-1 and V is TRBV5-6, with 9 bases that match TRBD1. The CDR3 loop spans 17 amino acids. The junction had 15 bases not matched to a gene; V was cut back by 2 bases and J by 9 bases. Germline loops: CDR1 SGHDT, CDR2 YYEEEE. For the CDR3, the DNA is TGTGCCAGCAGCTTCGGAGAGACAGGGGGGGCCCGCAGTGAGCAGTTCTTC. It codes for CASSFGETGGARSEQFF.

The V call is TRBV2, the J call TRBJ1-5; 7 bases line up with TRBD1. The CDR3 loop spans 15 amino acids. Germline trimming cut 4 bases from V and 5 bases from J; bases unmatched to any gene: 8. Germline CDR1 SNHLY, CDR2 FYNNEI. CDR3 amino acids: CASSVTGRQYQPQHF. The CDR3 nucleotides read TGTGCCAGCAGTGTGACAGGGAGGCAGTATCAGCCCCAGCATTTT. Complete variable domain (other parts from reference TRBV2 and TRBJ1-5): EPEVTQTPSHQVTQMGQEVILRCVPISNHLYFYWYRQILGQKVEFLVSFYNNEISEKSEIFDDQFSVERPDGSNFTLKIRSTKLEDSAMYFCASSVTGRQYQPQHFGDGTRLSIL.